This entry lists 32 T cell receptor beta chains sequenced from one sample in a study of post-analysis software for immune sequencing data. Study-wide points: With TRBV5-6, TRBV5-1 and TRBV20-1 included, about 5 TRBV segments were more frequent in patients than in controls.

The TCR beta cDNA libraries carried unique molecular identifiers. One entry per CDR3 protein results from TCRdb running MiXCR on the PCR reads. This sample has about 770,000 distinct CDR3 sequences, with roughly 50% found just once. These receptors' antigens are unknown. Material for sequencing was blood. Receptors were obtained from a girl aged 10-17 years with multiple sclerosis.

This chain connects TRBV18 to TRBJ2-1, with 8 positions matching TRBD2. V lost 2 bases and J lost 4; bases outside the gene matches: 1. Germline V gene sequence: CDR1 KGHSH, CDR2 LQKENI. This CDR3 spans 14 amino acids. CDR3 DNA: TGTGCCAGCTCACCAAAGCGGGAGTACAATGAGCAGTTCTTC. Protein product: CASSPKREYNEQFF. Using reference TRBV18 and TRBJ2-1 for the parts outside the CDR3, the full variable domain is NAGVMQNPRHLVRRRGQEARLRCSPMKGHSHVYWYRQLPEEGLKFMVYLQKENIIDESGMPKERFSAEFPKEGPSILRIQQVVRGDSAAYFCASSPKREYNEQFFGPGTRLTVL.

The V call is TRBV7-2, the J call TRBJ1-2; no firm D call. Trimming shortened V by 5 bases and J by 3 bases, and 10 bases separated the two germline ends. Germline V gene data show CDR1 as SGHTA and CDR2 as FQGNSA. The CDR3 spans 13 residues. CDR3: CASSPPGHYGYTF. In nucleotides, the CDR3 is TGTGCCAGCAGCCCCCCAGGACACTATGGCTACACCTTC.

The J gene is TRBJ2-7, the V gene TRBV20-1; 8 positions match TRBD2. Germline V gene sequence: CDR1 DFQATT, CDR2 SNEGSKA (reference sequence). This CDR3 region has 14 residues. V lost 0 bases, J lost 2 bases, and 3 bases stayed unmatched. This CDR3 is CSARDDSGAYEQYF. CDR3 nucleotide sequence: TGCAGTGCTAGAGACGATAGCGGGGCCTACGAGCAGTACTTC.

This clonotype was observed a few times. This chain links TRBV29-1 with TRBJ2-1; 11 positions agree with TRBD1. CDR3 length equals 13 residues. CDR1 is SQVTM, CDR2 ANQGSEA, per germline. Unmatched junction bases numbered 5, after V lost 7 bases and J lost 6 bases. The CDR3: CSAGQGASNEQFF. The CDR3 bases are TGCAGCGCCGGACAGGGGGCCAGCAATGAGCAGTTCTTC.

The rearrangement uses TRBV27 and TRBJ1-2; 8 nucleotides line up with TRBD1. This CDR3 has 14 residues. CDR1 and CDR2 from the germline V gene are MNHEY and SMNVEV (reference sequence). Losses at the gene ends were 5 bases for V and 9 bases for J; bases not matched to a gene: 11. The CDR3 region is CASSLYAGGNRYTF. The CDR3 nucleotides read TGTGCCAGCAGTCTCTATGCAGGGGGCAATCGCTACACCTTC.

The J gene is TRBJ2-3, the V gene TRBV20-1; D call uncertain. The CDR3 extends over 13 amino acids. Germline loops: CDR1 DFQATT, CDR2 SNEGSKA (reference sequence). Trimming took 3 bases from V and 2 from J, leaving 9 bases between them. The CDR3 coding sequence is TGCAGTGCTAGGGCCCAGATCACAGATACGCAGTATTTT. Translation gives CSARAQITDTQYF.

This clonotype was seen a handful of times. V and J are TRBV27 and TRBJ2-6; 9 bases agree with TRBD1. The length of the CDR3 is 19 residues. J was trimmed by 2 bases and V by 8 bases; bases with no gene match: 16. The germline V gene encodes CDR1 MNHEY and CDR2 SMNVEV (reference sequence). Written as DNA, the CDR3 is TGTGCCAGCCTTCCCGACCCCGGGACAGGGAAGCCTGGGGCCAACGTCCTGACTTTC. Amino acids: CASLPDPGTGKPGANVLTF. Together with reference TRBV27 and TRBJ2-6, the CDR3 gives the full variable domain: EAQVTQNPRYLITVTGKKLTVTCSQNMNHEYMSWYRQDPGLGLRQIYYSMNVEVTDKGDVPEGYKVSRKEKRNFPLILESPSPNQTSLYFCASLPDPGTGKPGANVLTFGAGSRLTVL.

There are a few counts of this clonotype. The chain joins TRBV20-1 to TRBJ2-7; D is perhaps TRBD1 (6 bases). Trimming removed 5 bases at V and 6 bases at J, with 14 bases between. The length of the CDR3 is 12 residues. Germline values: CDR1 DFQATT, CDR2 SNEGSKA (reference sequence). The CDR3 DNA reads TGCAGTGCTGGGGGCCTATTGGGCGAGCAGTACTTC. The encoded protein is CSAGGLLGEQYF.

The rearrangement joins TRBV5-6 to TRBJ1-2; TRBD1 agrees at 8 bases. J lost 4 bases, V lost 8 bases, and 22 bases had no gene match. CDR3 length: 18 amino acids. CDR1 is SGHDT, CDR2 YYEEEE, per germline. The CDR3 region has the DNA TGTGCCAGTGACACGACCCGGGACAGGTTTCCGGGGGGCTATGGCTACACCTTC. Protein product: CASDTTRDRFPGGYGYTF.

The chain has TRBV12-3 or TRBV12-4 and TRBJ2-3, with D uncertain. The CDR3 runs to 13 residues. Trimming stripped 6 bases from V and 2 bases from J, with 9 bases between. For the CDR3, the DNA is TGTGCCAGCAGAGGTGGTTTCACAGATACGCAGTATTTT. Protein sequence: CASRGGFTDTQYF.

The chain links TRBV15 to TRBJ1-4; TRBD1 aligns across 9 bases. Germline V lookup: CDR1 LNHNV, CDR2 YYDKDF (reference sequence). This CDR3 is built from 16 residues. Trimming took 4 bases from V and 1 from J; bases not matched to a gene: 4. CDR3 in DNA: TGTGCCACCAGCACCGGACAGGGGAGAACTAATGAAAAACTGTTTTTT. Encoded protein: CATSTGQGRTNEKLFF.

The genes are TRBV12-3 or TRBV12-4 and TRBJ1-2; 11 nucleotides agree with TRBD1. The trim removed 4 bases at V and 5 bases at J, leaving 6 bases unmatched. The CDR3 length is 15 residues. The CDR3 bases are TGTGCCAGCAGTTCCACCGGGACAGGGGGTTATGGCTACACCTTC. It encodes CASSSTGTGGYGYTF.

The gene calls are TRBV15 and TRBJ1-2; a weak D match, TRBD1 (6 bases). The germline V and J ends were trimmed by 0 bases and 6 bases, with 11 bases remaining between them. Germline V CDR1 and CDR2: LNHNV, YYDKDF (reference sequence). CDR3 size: 14 residues. The CDR3 loop reads CATSRDGGAHGYTF. DNA for the CDR3: TGTGCCACCAGCAGAGACGGGGGGGCGCATGGCTACACCTTC.

The V and J genes are TRBV9 and TRBJ1-6; D not certain. CDR3 length: 14 amino acids. Trimming cost V 4 bases and J 7 bases, with 12 bases left between them. Germline CDR1 and CDR2: SGDLS and YYNGEE. The chain's CDR3 is CASSSQGLNSPLHF. CDR3 sequence (DNA): TGTGCCAGCAGCTCCCAAGGACTGAATTCACCCCTCCACTTT.

The V gene is TRBV9, the J gene TRBJ1-2; D gene ambiguous. The CDR3 length is 15 residues. V was shortened by 1 base and J by 1 base, with 11 bases between the two germline ends. Germline loops: CDR1 SGDLS, CDR2 YYNGEE. The CDR3 bases are TGTGCCAGCAGCGTATCTGCCATGATTAACTATGGCTACACCTTC. Translated, it gives CASSVSAMINYGYTF.

This rearrangement joins TRBV7-9 to TRBJ1-5; 7 bases fit TRBD1. The V gene's germline CDR1 is SEHNR and CDR2 FQNEAQ (reference sequence). This CDR3 region has 16 residues. The V segment lost 5 bases and the J segment 3 bases; nucleotides outside the gene matches: 10. The CDR3 loop reads CASSLHRDRPNQPQHF. CDR3 sequence (DNA): TGTGCCAGCAGCCTCCACCGGGACAGACCCAATCAGCCCCAGCATTTT.

CDR3 amino acids: CASSLDGLAGETQYF. CDR3 nucleotide sequence: TGCGCCAGCAGCTTGGATGGGCTAGCGGGAGAGACCCAGTACTTC. V and J are TRBV5-1 and TRBJ2-5; 8 bases agree with TRBD2. With 0 bases clipped from V and 4 bases from J, the junction kept 5 bases outside the gene matches. Germline V gene lookup returns CDR1 SGHRS and CDR2 YFSETQ. This CDR3 comprises 15 residues.

This chain links TRBV6-5 with TRBJ1-5, with 7 bases that match TRBD1. Germline CDR1 is MNHEY and CDR2 is SVGAGI. There are 13 residues in the CDR3. V lost 6 bases, J lost 7 bases, and 6 bases stayed unmatched. DNA of the CDR3: TGTGCCAGCAGACCGACAGGGTTGCAGCCCCAGCATTTT. The encoded protein is CASRPTGLQPQHF.

This chain connects TRBV14 to TRBJ2-1; D is possibly TRBD1 (5 bases). V was pared by 1 base and J by 9 bases, with 10 bases between. Germline-derived CDR1 and CDR2 are SGHDN and FVKESK. CDR3 size: 13 residues. This chain's CDR3 is CASSQALQAEQFF. CDR3 nucleotide sequence: TGTGCCAGCAGCCAAGCCTTACAGGCTGAGCAGTTCTTC.

This chain joins TRBV7-2 and TRBJ2-3, with 11 bases fitting TRBD2. J was trimmed by 2 bases and V by 1 base; bases with no gene match: 5. The CDR3 sequence is 17 residues long. Per the germline V gene, CDR1 is SGHTA and CDR2 is FQGNSA. The CDR3 here is CASSLGTSGRYTDTQYF. The DNA of the CDR3 is TGTGCCAGCAGCTTAGGGACTAGCGGGCGTTACACAGATACGCAGTATTTT. The full variable domain, its missing parts supplied by reference TRBV7-2 and TRBJ2-3, is GAGVSQSPSNKVTEKGKDVELRCDPISGHTALYWYRQSLGQGLEFLIYFQGNSAPDKSGLPSDRFSAERTGGSVSTLTIQRTQQEDSAVYLCASSLGTSGRYTDTQYFGPGTRLTVL.

The chain is built from TRBV20-1 and TRBJ2-1; TRBD2 is a possible D gene (6 bases). With the DNA end fitting TRBJ2-7 better, the J assignment may be wrong. Germline-derived CDR1 and CDR2 are DFQATT and SNEGSKA (reference sequence). The CDR3 has 19 residues. In DNA form, the CDR3 reads TGCAGTGCTAGACCGCGACCACGGACGGGAGCGAATGTTGGCGACGAGCAGTACTTC. Amino acid sequence: CSARPRPRTGANVGDEQYF.

Only a few counts were recorded for this clonotype. The chain recombines TRBV7-2 with TRBJ1-2; no firm D call. Per the germline V gene, CDR1 is SGHTA and CDR2 is FQGNSA. This CDR3 is built from 16 residues. Trimming took off 2 bases at V and 2 bases at J, with 15 bases between the two ends. The CDR3, as DNA: TGTGCCAGCAGCTTAAACGTTCTCCAGACAAACTATGGCTACACCTTC. As protein: CASSLNVLQTNYGYTF.

V and J are TRBV28 and TRBJ1-1; TRBD1 is a possible D gene (6 bases). CDR1 MDHEN and CDR2 SYDVKM come from the germline V gene. The V end lost 6 bases, the J end lost 1 base, and 18 bases lay between the germline ends. This CDR3 is built from 16 residues. In DNA form, the CDR3 reads TGTGCCAGCAGCCCTAGGGCAGGGGCCAAGAACACTGAAGCTTTCTTT. This encodes CASSPRAGAKNTEAFF. The whole variable domain, remainder taken from reference TRBV28 and TRBJ1-1, is DVKVTQSSRYLVKRTGEKVFLECVQDMDHENMFWYRQDPGLGLRLIYFSYDVKMKEKGDIPEGYSVSREKKERFSLILESASTNQTSMYLCASSPRAGAKNTEAFFGQGTRLTVV.

This clonotype was counted only a few times. The chain combines TRBV12-3 or TRBV12-4 with TRBJ2-3; D may be TRBD1 or TRBD2 (5 bases each). The CDR3 has 10 residues. Deletions cut 7 bases from V and 9 bases from J, with 8 bases between. This chain's CDR3 is CASMGVTQYF. The CDR3 DNA is TGTGCCAGCATGGGGGTAACGCAGTATTTT.

CDR3 nucleotide sequence: TGCAGAGGGCGGGGAAGTAGGGACTCTGGGGCCAACGTCCTGACTTTC. This translates into CRGRGSRDSGANVLTF. This sequence joins TRBV20-1 and TRBJ2-6, with D maybe TRBD2 (6 bases). This CDR3 has 16 residues. Looked up from germline, CDR1 is DFQATT and CDR2 is SNEGSKA (reference sequence).

As for this clonotype: This sequence may be a read error, since a much larger clone differs from it by one base. The chain combines TRBV12-3 or TRBV12-4 with TRBJ2-1; D call uncertain. This CDR3 contains 11 residues. The ends were cut back, 2 bases at V and 8 bases at J, with 4 bases in the middle. The CDR3 bases are TGTGCCAGCAGTTTACGGGATGAGCAGTTCTTC. This gives the protein CASSLRDEQFF.

This clonotype was counted between two and nine times. This rearrangement joins TRBV20-1 to TRBJ2-1; D may be TRBD1 (6 bases). CDR1 and CDR2 (germline): DFQATT, SNEGSKA (reference sequence). There are 14 residues in the CDR3. V was shortened by 3 bases and J by 8 bases, with 17 bases between the two germline ends. Written as DNA, the CDR3 is TGCAGTGCTAGTTTATCGGCAGGGGTTGATGAGCAGTTCTTC. It specifies CSASLSAGVDEQFF.

The gene calls are TRBV11-2 and TRBJ2-5; D perhaps matches TRBD1 (6 bases). The better agreement between TRBJ2-7 and the DNA end casts doubt on the J call. The CDR3 extends over 15 amino acids. Germline loops: CDR1 SGHAT, CDR2 FQNNGV. The CDR3 nucleotides are TGTGCCAGCAGCCCCTCGACAGGTCCGACCTACGAGCAGTACTTC. Translation gives CASSPSTGPTYEQYF.

This clonotype was observed a handful of times. The chain links TRBV4-2 to TRBJ1-1; D remains unclear. Trimming removed 1 base at V and 1 base at J, with 13 bases between. This CDR3 contains 16 residues. CDR1 and CDR2 (germline): LGHNA, YNFKEQ. CDR3 region: CASSQGGGLGNTEAFF. CDR3 sequence (DNA): TGTGCCAGCAGCCAAGGCGGAGGGTTAGGGAACACTGAAGCTTTCTTT.

This clonotype was observed a few times. The rearrangement joins TRBV5-6 to TRBJ2-1, with 9 nucleotides matching TRBD1. The CDR3 consists of 15 residues. Trimming removed 4 bases from V and 3 bases from J; junction bases left unmatched: 5. CDR1 is SGHDT and CDR2 is YYEEEE in the germline V gene. The CDR3 DNA follows: TGTGCCAGCAGCCAAGAGACAGGGGGCTACAATGAGCAGTTCTTC. Its protein product is CASSQETGGYNEQFF.

The rearrangement links TRBV7-2 to TRBJ1-4, with a possible D match to TRBD1 (5 bases). Trimming removed 6 bases from V and 5 bases from J, with 13 bases in between. The CDR3 has 14 amino acids. From germline, CDR1 is SGHTA and CDR2 FQGNSA. CDR3 nucleotides: TGTGCCAGCAGGCCGGGACGGGGAAATGAAAAACTGTTTTTT. Protein: CASRPGRGNEKLFF.

V and J are TRBV5-1 and TRBJ2-3; 12 bases are a match to TRBD2. CDR3 length equals 18 residues. The V gene end was trimmed by 0 bases and the J gene end by 6 bases; junction bases not matched to a gene: 11. In germline, CDR1 is SGHRS, CDR2 YFSETQ. CDR3 protein: CASSLEGRLAGGPDTQYF. Written as DNA, the CDR3 is TGCGCCAGCAGCTTGGAAGGCAGGCTAGCGGGAGGGCCGGATACGCAGTATTTT.